The table lists the clone carrying this T cell receptor beta chain with many counts. Its matching antigen is unknown. The data are from a study of neurological immune-mediated disorders. Findings and caveats of the study: The greatest TCR clonal expansion occurred in HTLV-1-associated myelopathy and the least in multiple sclerosis, which fell below healthy controls.

Looked up from germline, CDR1 is DFQATT and CDR2 is SNEGSKA (reference sequence). Trimming left V 4 bases short and J 0 bases short, with 13 bases between. The CDR3 is 15 residues long. TCRdb called the 5' RACE reads again in MiXCR, with one record for every CDR3 protein. The profile shows some 15,000 distinct CDR3 sequences, roughly an eighth of them singletons. The receptor was isolated from a female donor with HTLV-1-associated myelopathy (HAM/TSP). This chain uses TRBV20-1 with TRBJ1-5; no definite D call. The sequenced material came from CD8+ T cells from blood. In nucleotides, the CDR3 is TGCAGTGCTATGGCGGGGATTAATAGCAATCAGCCCCAGCATTTT. Its protein product is CSAMAGINSNQPQHF.